The 25 T cell receptor beta chains below were found in one sample sequenced in a study of CD8 T cells in Susac syndrome. A quantity of about 0.45 to 1 ug RNA underwent reverse transcription using random hexamers. TCRdb reanalysed the immunoSEQ multiplex PCR reads using MiXCR and keeps one entry per CDR3 protein. The data show 150,000 to 200,000 distinct CDR3 sequences, with 94% seen just once and 0.09% to 0.1% held by the top ten. Sequenced material: CD4+ T cells from PBMCs. The receptors were gathered from a human donor with multiple sclerosis.

The CDR3 region has the DNA TGTGCCAGCAGCTCTTTCGCCGGGACTTACAATGAGCAGTTCTTC. Amino acids: CASSSFAGTYNEQFF. The gene calls are TRBV11-3 and TRBJ2-1, with a tentative D call TRBD2 (6 bases). The CDR3 loop spans 15 amino acids. V shed 4 bases and J shed 4 bases, with 14 bases lying between them. Per the germline V gene, CDR1 is SGHNT and CDR2 is YENEEA.

The V call is TRBV7-2, the J call TRBJ2-7; D remains ambiguous. The CDR3 has 13 amino acids. The germline V gene encodes CDR1 SGHTA and CDR2 FQGNSA. V dropped 5 bases and J dropped 2 bases, with 10 bases sitting between them. CDR3 sequence (DNA): TGTGCCAGCAGCCTCGGCTGGGCCTACGAGCAGTACTTC. It yields the protein CASSLGWAYEQYF.

This clonotype was picked up one time. V gene TRBV20-1 combines with J gene TRBJ2-7; 7 nucleotides align to TRBD2. The V gene's germline CDR1 is DFQATT and CDR2 SNEGSKA (reference sequence). The CDR3 extends over 14 amino acids. The trim removed 7 bases at V and 2 bases at J, leaving 11 bases unmatched. Here the CDR3 DNA reads TGCAGTGGCGTGCCGGGAGGCTTCCCCTACGAGCAGTACTTC. It is translated as CSGVPGGFPYEQYF.

A single count supports this clonotype. The gene calls are TRBV5-1 and TRBJ2-2; 7 nucleotides align to TRBD1. Germline CDR1 is SGHRS and CDR2 is YFSETQ. V shed 4 bases and J 6 bases; nucleotides not matched to a gene: 3. The CDR3 is 13 residues long. The CDR3 DNA reads as TGCGCCAGCAGCGGGCAGGGGGCCGGGGAGCTGTTTTTT. It translates to CASSGQGAGELFF.

The rearrangement joins TRBV5-1 to TRBJ2-3; 9 bases match TRBD1. Losses at the gene ends were 0 bases for V and 6 bases for J; bases not matched to a gene: 2. This CDR3 contains 14 residues. Germline CDR1 and CDR2: SGHRS and YFSETQ. The CDR3 sequence: CASSLAGQGDTQYF. CDR3 coding DNA: TGCGCCAGCAGCTTGGCAGGACAGGGGGATACGCAGTATTTT.

The chain links TRBV12-3 or TRBV12-4 to TRBJ2-1; 10 nucleotides line up with TRBD2. The CDR3 totals 15 residues. Losses at the gene ends were 6 bases for V and 5 bases for J; bases not matched to a gene: 7. The chain's CDR3 is CASSQTSGLNNEQFF. In nucleotides, the CDR3 is TGTGCCAGCAGCCAGACTAGCGGGCTGAACAATGAGCAGTTCTTC.

The V gene is TRBV18, the J gene TRBJ1-1; D unclear. Trimming removed 3 bases from V and 3 bases from J, with 11 bases in between. The CDR3 spans 14 residues. Germline CDR1 and CDR2: KGHSH and LQKENI. This CDR3 reads CASSPPGGHTEAFF. CDR3 in DNA: TGTGCCAGCTCACCCCCGGGAGGGCACACTGAAGCTTTCTTT. Full variable domain (remainder filled in from reference TRBV18 and TRBJ1-1): NAGVMQNPRHLVRRRGQEARLRCSPMKGHSHVYWYRQLPEEGLKFMVYLQKENIIDESGMPKERFSAEFPKEGPSILRIQQVVRGDSAAYFCASSPPGGHTEAFFGQGTRLTVV.

On this clonotype: The junction differs from germline at one of its ends, possibly a read error. The J gene is TRBJ1-4, the V gene TRBV6-6; D gene ambiguous. The V gene's germline CDR1 is MNHNY and CDR2 SVGAGI (reference sequence). This CDR3 has 15 residues. CDR3 nucleotide sequence: TGTGCCAGCAGTTACTCTGGCGGAGATAATGAGAAACTGTTTTTT. Amino acid sequence: CASSYSGGDNEKLFF.

Remarks on this clonotype: Sequence at one end of the junction differs from germline and may be a read error. This chain joins TRBV6-5 and TRBJ1-2; D perhaps matches TRBD1 (5 bases). The CDR3 consists of 14 residues. In germline, CDR1 is MNHEY, CDR2 SVGAGI. The CDR3 loop reads CASSYSGGRYGYTF. CDR3 DNA: TGTGCCAGCAGCTACTCCGGGGGAAGATATGGCTACACCTTC.

This chain joins TRBV6-5 and TRBJ2-2; D call uncertain. Trimming pared 4 bases from V and 4 bases from J, leaving 10 bases between. Per germline, CDR1 MNHEY and CDR2 SVGAGI. CDR3 length: 14 amino acids. CDR3: CASSSGLATGELFF. CDR3 nucleotides: TGTGCCAGCAGTTCGGGCTTGGCCACCGGGGAGCTGTTTTTT.

The V gene is TRBV20-1, the J gene TRBJ1-1; D uncertain. This CDR3 is 16 amino acids long. V lost 1 base, J lost 0 bases, and 15 bases lay in between. The germline V gene has CDR1 DFQATT and CDR2 SNEGSKA (reference sequence). The CDR3 is CSARVLNPAVNTEAFF. The CDR3 nucleotides read TGCAGTGCTAGAGTCCTCAATCCGGCGGTGAACACTGAAGCTTTCTTT.

The genes are TRBV2 and TRBJ2-7; D is ambiguous. V dropped 4 bases and J dropped 8 bases, with 9 bases sitting between them. Germline V lookup: CDR1 SNHLY, CDR2 FYNNEI. CDR3 length: 11 amino acids. CDR3: CASSGPTQQYF. CDR3 in DNA: TGTGCCAGCAGTGGGCCCACACAGCAGTACTTC.

The genes are TRBV30 and TRBJ2-1, with 7 bases matching TRBD2. CDR1 and CDR2 from the germline V gene are GTSNPN and SVGIG (reference sequence). The CDR3 runs 14 residues. The trim removed 1 base at V and 10 bases at J, leaving 10 bases unmatched. CDR3 region: CAWSELAEVGEQFF. CDR3 DNA sequence: TGTGCCTGGAGTGAGCTAGCGGAGGTCGGCGAGCAGTTCTTC.

The chain has TRBV6-6 and TRBJ1-1, with D maybe TRBD1 (6 bases). The V gene lost 5 bases and the J gene lost 1 base, with 11 bases spanning the gap. Germline V gene data show CDR1 as MNHNY and CDR2 as SVGAGI (reference sequence). There are 14 residues in the CDR3. CDR3 coding DNA: TGTGCCAGCAGTAAAGGGACACCGAACACTGAAGCTTTCTTT. The encoded protein is CASSKGTPNTEAFF.

In this sample, this clonotype turned up once. The chain combines TRBV6-2 or TRBV6-3 with TRBJ1-5; D remains unclear. CDR1 MNHEY and CDR2 SVGEGT come from the germline V gene. CDR3 length: 13 amino acids. Trimming shortened V by 8 bases and J by 8 bases, and 16 bases separated the two germline ends. CDR3 sequence: CASQWALEEPQHF. In DNA, the CDR3 is TGTGCCAGCCAATGGGCCTTGGAGGAGCCCCAGCATTTT.

The rearrangement uses TRBV3-1 and TRBJ1-5; no clear D gene. The CDR3 sequence is 15 residues long. V was trimmed by 0 bases and J by 9 bases, leaving 15 bases between them. Per the germline V gene, CDR1 is LGHDT and CDR2 is YNNKEL (reference sequence). CDR3: CASSQDVAAKRPQHF. The CDR3 DNA sequence: TGTGCCAGCAGCCAAGATGTGGCAGCTAAGAGGCCCCAGCATTTT. Using reference TRBV3-1 and TRBJ1-5 for the parts outside the CDR3, the full variable domain is DTAVSQTPKYLVTQMGNDKSIKCEQNLGHDTMYWYKQDSKKFLKIMFSYNNKELIINETVPNRFSPKSPDKAHLNLHINSLELGDSAVYFCASSQDVAAKRPQHFGDGTRLSIL.

In this sample, this clonotype turned up once. This CDR3 fails to terminate in the conserved phenylalanine or tryptophan, so it likely reflects a read error. The gene calls are TRBV3-1 and TRBJ2-4; D is perhaps TRBD1 or TRBD2 (5 bases each). The V end lost 1 base, the J end lost 0 bases, and 7 bases lay between the germline ends. The CDR3 is 15 amino acids. Germline loops: CDR1 LGHDT, CDR2 YNNKEL (reference sequence). The CDR3 here is CASSQAGLAKNIQYL. The DNA of the CDR3 is TGTGCCAGCAGCCAAGCGGGGCTAGCCAAAAACATTCAGTACCTC.

The CDR3 protein is CSVDYRAYGYTF. CDR3 coding DNA: TGCAGCGTTGATTACAGGGCCTATGGCTACACCTTC. The chain carries TRBV29-1 and TRBJ1-2; maybe TRBD1 (6 bases). The CDR3 length is 12 residues. V gave up 3 bases and J gave up 4 bases, with 9 bases separating them. The V gene's germline CDR1 is SQVTM and CDR2 ANQGSEA.

This chain connects TRBV5-4 to TRBJ2-5, with no clear D. The CDR3 is 13 amino acids. Trimming removed 1 base at V and 2 bases at J, with 6 bases between. CDR1 and CDR2 from the germline V gene are SGHNT and YYREEE (reference sequence). CDR3 amino acids: CASSLPRQETQYF. CDR3 bases: TGTGCCAGCAGCTTGCCCAGACAAGAGACCCAGTACTTC.

This chain connects TRBV6-2 or TRBV6-3 to TRBJ2-2; D is perhaps TRBD1 or TRBD2 (5 bases each). The CDR3 runs to 19 residues. V lost 6 bases to trimming and J lost 1 base, with 24 bases between them. The V gene's germline CDR1 is MNHEY and CDR2 SVGEGT. CDR3 amino acids: CASRFHGTDLSLNTGELFF. CDR3 coding DNA: TGTGCCAGCAGATTCCACGGGACGGATCTTTCTTTGAACACCGGGGAGCTGTTTTTT.

This chain uses TRBV2 with TRBJ1-5, with 8 bases that match TRBD1. CDR1 is SNHLY and CDR2 is FYNNEI in the germline V gene. The CDR3 has 14 amino acids. The junction had 7 bases not matched to a gene; V was cut back by 8 bases and J by 4 bases. The CDR3 sequence: CASGGTGENQPQHF. The CDR3 DNA sequence: TGTGCCAGCGGTGGGACAGGCGAGAATCAGCCCCAGCATTTT.

This clonotype was detected once. This rearrangement joins TRBV3-1 to TRBJ2-1; D is perhaps TRBD1 (6 bases). The CDR3 contains 12 residues. The germline CDR1 and CDR2 sequences are LGHDT and YNNKEL (reference sequence). V shed 4 bases and J shed 9 bases, with 10 bases lying between them. The CDR3 DNA reads TGTGCCAGCAGCCTACAGGGCACTGAGCAGTTCTTC. This gives the protein CASSLQGTEQFF.

This chain links TRBV29-1 with TRBJ1-2, with D perhaps TRBD1 (5 bases). Per germline, CDR1 SQVTM and CDR2 ANQGSEA. The V end was cut by 6 bases, the J end by 4 bases, with 12 bases between. This CDR3 is built from 12 residues. CDR3 nucleotides: TGCAGCGTCAACGGGGGTCCCTATGGCTACACCTTC. It translates to CSVNGGPYGYTF.

This sequence joins TRBV30 and TRBJ2-7; tentatively, D is TRBD1 (6 bases). This CDR3 is built from 14 residues. Looked up from germline, CDR1 is GTSNPN and CDR2 is SVGIG (reference sequence). The V gene lost 0 bases and the J gene lost 2 bases, with 11 bases spanning the gap. CDR3 sequence (DNA): TGTGCCTGGAGTGTAACGGACAGAGCCTACGAGCAGTACTTC. Its protein product is CAWSVTDRAYEQYF.

The V gene is TRBV29-1, the J gene TRBJ2-2, with 7 bases identical to TRBD2. CDR3 length: 13 residues. V was clipped by 7 bases and J by 2 bases; unmatched bases: 4. Germline-derived CDR1 and CDR2 are SQVTM and ANQGSEA. The CDR3 DNA reads as TGCAGCGGAGGGACTACCAACACCGGGGAGCTGTTTTTT. Translated, it gives CSGGTTNTGELFF.